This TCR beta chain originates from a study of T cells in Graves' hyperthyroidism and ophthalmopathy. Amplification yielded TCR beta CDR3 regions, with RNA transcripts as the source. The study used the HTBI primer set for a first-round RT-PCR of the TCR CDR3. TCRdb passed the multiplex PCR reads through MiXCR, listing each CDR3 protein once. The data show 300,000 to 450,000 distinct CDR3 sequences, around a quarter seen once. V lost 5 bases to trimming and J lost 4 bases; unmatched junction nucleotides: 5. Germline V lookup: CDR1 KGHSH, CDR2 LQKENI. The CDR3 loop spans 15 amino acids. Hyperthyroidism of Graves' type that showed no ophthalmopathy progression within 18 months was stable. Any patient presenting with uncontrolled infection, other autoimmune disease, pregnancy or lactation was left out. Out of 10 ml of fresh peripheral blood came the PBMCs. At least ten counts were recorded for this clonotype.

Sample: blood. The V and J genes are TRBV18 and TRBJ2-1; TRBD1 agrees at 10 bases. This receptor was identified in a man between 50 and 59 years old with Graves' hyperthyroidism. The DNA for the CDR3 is TGTGCCAGCTCAGCGGGACAGGGGCGTTACAATGAGCAGTTCTTC. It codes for CASSAGQGRYNEQFF.